The rows below give T cell receptor beta chains drawn from one sample of a study of blood T cells in healthy people across ages. Each CDR3 protein gets one entry after TCRdb re-called the 5' RACE reads with MiXCR. The sample consists of approximately 800,000 distinct CDR3 sequences, about 48% of them appearing once. Material: blood. Receptor source: a man at least 80 years old in good health. Both conserved end residues are part of each CDR3. Fields, in order: D gene, clone size, J gene, V gene, CDR3 protein, CDR3 DNA. D genes are given only for firm matches. Rows give clone size only sometimes, using once, few, many, or a class for an expanded clone.

>-|-|TRBJ2-1|TRBV5-1
CASSLGCDPLNEQFF
TGCGCCAGCAGCTTAGGATGCGACCCCCTCAATGAGCAGTTCTTC
>-|few|TRBJ2-3|TRBV5-1
CASSLEGRRDTQYF
TGCGCCAGCAGCCTCGAGGGACGGAGAGATACGCAGTATTTT
>TRBD2|few|TRBJ2-7|TRBV11-2
CASSPWTSGTYEQYF
TGTGCCAGCAGCCCCTGGACTAGCGGAACCTACGAGCAGTACTTC
>-|-|TRBJ1-4|TRBV21-1
CASTVGWGQGHTNEELFF
TGTGCCAGCACCGTGGGTTGGGGACAGGGGCATACTAATGAAGAACTGTTTTTT
>TRBD2|-|TRBJ2-1|TRBV12-3/TRBV12-4
CASSFETSGRHEQFF
TGTGCCAGCAGTTTCGAGACTAGCGGGAGACATGAGCAGTTCTTC
>-|few|TRBJ2-5|TRBV6-2/TRBV6-3
CASRADSVETQYF
TGTGCCAGCAGAGCAGACAGCGTAGAGACCCAGTACTTC
>TRBD1|-|TRBJ2-7|TRBV20-1
CSASARWGQGSSYEQYF
TGCAGTGCTAGCGCACGATGGGGACAGGGAAGCTCCTACGAGCAGTACTTC
>TRBD2|-|TRBJ2-7|TRBV20-1
CSASTIAGPSSYEQYF
TGCAGTGCTAGTACCATAGCGGGACCGAGCTCCTACGAGCAGTACTTC
>-|-|TRBJ2-3|TRBV20-1
CSALGQHDQFGYAYF
TGCAGTGCCCTAGGACAGCACGATCAGTTCGGCTACGCGTATTTT
>-|few|TRBJ2-7|TRBV5-1
CASSSGLGDEQYF
TGCGCCAGCAGCTCTGGACTCGGCGACGAGCAGTACTTC
>-|-|TRBJ2-5|TRBV29-1
CSAGPRLSSNEQYF
TGCAGCGCCGGCCCCCGACTGTCCTCTAATGAGCAGTACTTC
>-|-|TRBJ1-2|TRBV20-1
CSAPGRGADYGYTF
TGCAGTGCCCCGGGACGGGGGGCGGACTATGGCTACACCTTC
>TRBD1|-|TRBJ2-1|TRBV6-5
CASRRGQGNRNEQFF
TGTGCCAGCAGGCGCGGACAGGGGAATCGGAATGAGCAGTTCTTC
>-|few|TRBJ2-3|TRBV3-1
CASSQALGRYAYF
TGTGCCAGCAGCCAAGCATTAGGCAGATACGCGTATTTT
>-|few|TRBJ2-4|TRBV7-9
CASSHGQRVALKNIQYF
TGTGCCAGCAGCCACGGGCAAAGGGTTGCCCTAAAAAACATTCAGTACTTC
>-|-|TRBJ2-7|TRBV11-2
CASSLDPLYEQYF
TGTGCCAGCAGCTTAGATCCCCTATACGAGCAGTACTTC
>-|-|TRBJ2-6|TRBV7-3
CASSPRGSSGANVLTF
TGTGCCAGCAGCCCCCGTGGCAGCTCTGGGGCCAACGTCCTGACTTTC
>-|-|TRBJ1-5|TRBV6-2/TRBV6-3
CASNRGSQPQHF
TGTGCCAGTAACCGTGGGAGTCAGCCCCAGCATTTT
>-|-|TRBJ2-5|TRBV6-5
CASTTDSETQYF
TGTGCCAGCACCACCGATTCGGAGACCCAGTACTTC
>-|-|TRBJ1-1|TRBV14
CASSQDPGWAGRTEAFF
TGTGCCAGCAGCCAAGATCCCGGTTGGGCAGGAAGAACTGAAGCTTTCTTT
>-|few|TRBJ2-1|TRBV7-9
CASSHKVNEQFF
TGTGCCAGCAGCCACAAGGTCAATGAGCAGTTCTTC
>TRBD1|-|TRBJ2-1|TRBV12-3/TRBV12-4
CASSQGQGRYNEQFF
TGTGCCAGCAGTCAGGGACAGGGGCGCTACAATGAGCAGTTCTTC
>TRBD1|-|TRBJ2-5|TRBV6-6
CASSYIAGTGTETQYF
TGTGCCAGCAGTTACATTGCGGGGACAGGGACGGAGACCCAGTACTTC
>-|-|TRBJ2-1|TRBV10-2
CASSESIMEEQFF
TGCGCCAGCAGTGAGTCGATTATGGAAGAGCAGTTCTTC
>TRBD1|-|TRBJ1-2|TRBV18
CASSDVWTGVRGYGYTF
TGTGCCAGCTCCGACGTATGGACAGGGGTCAGGGGCTATGGCTACACCTTC
>-|-|TRBJ2-7|TRBV29-1
CSVCDTGSITYDEQYF
TGCAGCGTTTGCGATACAGGGAGTATTACCTACGATGAGCAGTACTTC
>TRBD2|-|TRBJ2-3|TRBV20-1
CSARGRARLAGGPADTQYF
TGCAGTGCTAGAGGACGGGCGCGACTAGCGGGAGGGCCAGCAGATACGCAGTATTTT
>TRBD1|few|TRBJ1-1|TRBV4-2
CASSQFSGTGDAFF
TGTGCCAGCAGCCAATTTTCTGGGACAGGGGACGCTTTCTTT
>-|-|TRBJ2-3|TRBV7-9
CASSFRTDHTDTQYF
TGTGCCAGCAGCTTTCGGACAGATCACACAGATACGCAGTATTTT
>-|few|TRBJ2-1|TRBV7-9
CASSLLEQFF
TGTGCCAGCAGCTTGCTTGAGCAGTTCTTC
>-|-|TRBJ2-1|TRBV24-1
CATSDLGGRGNNEQFF
TGTGCCACCAGTGATTTGGGCGGACGCGGGAACAATGAGCAGTTCTTC
>-|-|TRBJ1-2|TRBV5-1
CASSPPTLNYGYTF
TGCGCCAGCAGTCCCCCGACACTAAACTATGGCTACACCTTC
>TRBD1|-|TRBJ1-2|TRBV3-1
CASSQEDREHTF
TGTGCCAGCAGCCAAGAAGACAGGGAGCACACCTTC
>TRBD2|few|TRBJ2-7|TRBV20-1
CSARDFSSGTPYEQYF
TGCAGTGCTAGAGATTTTTCTAGCGGGACACCCTACGAGCAGTACTTC
>-|-|TRBJ2-5|TRBV3-1
CASSQDGTAKETQYF
TGTGCCAGCAGCCAAGATGGTACCGCGAAAGAGACCCAGTACTTC
>-|once|TRBJ1-1|TRBV2
CASTPLWTTEAFF
TGTGCCAGCACTCCGTTGTGGACCACTGAAGCTTTCTTT
>-|-|TRBJ2-4|TRBV24-1
CATSDSGRNIQYF
TGTGCCACCAGTGATTCCGGCCGAAACATTCAGTACTTC
>-|-|TRBJ2-3|TRBV20-1
CSATQDPHRYAYF
TGCAGTGCTACCCAGGACCCGCACAGATACGCGTATTTT
>TRBD2|-|TRBJ2-1|TRBV28
CASTTFSGLADNEQFF
TGTGCCAGCACCACGTTCTCGGGACTAGCGGACAATGAGCAGTTCTTC
>-|-|TRBJ2-5|TRBV12-3/TRBV12-4
CASSSLSRTQYF
TGTGCCAGCAGTTCACTCTCCCGGACCCAGTACTTC
>-|-|TRBJ2-1|TRBV4-1
CASSHKGSGPYNEQFF
TGCGCCAGCAGCCACAAGGGTAGCGGCCCATACAATGAGCAGTTCTTC